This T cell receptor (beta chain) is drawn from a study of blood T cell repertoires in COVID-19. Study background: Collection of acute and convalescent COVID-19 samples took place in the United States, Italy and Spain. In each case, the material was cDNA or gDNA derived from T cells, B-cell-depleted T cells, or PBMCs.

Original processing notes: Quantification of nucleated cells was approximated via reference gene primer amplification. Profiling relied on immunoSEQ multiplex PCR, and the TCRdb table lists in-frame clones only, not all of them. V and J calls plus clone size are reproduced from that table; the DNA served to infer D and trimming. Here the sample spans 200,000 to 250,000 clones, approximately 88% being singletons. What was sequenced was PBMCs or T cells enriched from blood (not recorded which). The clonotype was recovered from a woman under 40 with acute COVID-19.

The DNA for the CDR3 is TGTGCCATCAAAGTGGGAGGGGGGACCCCCTATGGCTACACCTTC. Encoded protein: CAIKVGGGTPYGYTF. The chain is built from TRBV10-3 and TRBJ1-2, with D maybe TRBD1 (6 bases). The V and J ends lost 7 bases and 4 bases respectively, with 19 bases between them. This CDR3 is built from 15 residues. CDR1 and CDR2 (germline): ENHRY, SYGVKD.